A single sample is the source of the 17 T cell receptor beta chains below, sequenced in a study of Ad26.COV2.S vaccination and SARS-CoV-2 variants. Only in-frame clones appear in the TCRdb table, and some are missing; sequencing was by immunoSEQ multiplex PCR. This table holds hundreds of thousands of clones, roughly nine tenths found once. Sample treatment: some 20 received Ad26.COV2.S at low or high dose, single or two shots; about five received placebo; per-sample allocation not given. The samples date from day 63 after the first vaccine or placebo injection. The specimen was peripheral blood, collected in a trial of Ad26.COV2.S vaccine versus placebo. Receptors were obtained from a person aged 18-65 years who received the Ad26.COV2.S COVID-19 vaccine or a placebo.

This sequence joins TRBV19 and TRBJ2-5, with 7 positions matching TRBD1. The CDR3 totals 14 residues. Per germline, CDR1 LNHDA and CDR2 SQIVND (reference sequence). The V and J ends lost 7 bases and 4 bases, in that order; junction bases with no gene match: 9. CDR3 nucleotide sequence: TGTGCCAGTACCCGACAGGGAGCCGGAGAGACCCAGTACTTC. This encodes CASTRQGAGETQYF. Variable domain in full (rest from reference TRBV19 and TRBJ2-5): DGGITQSPKYLFRKEGQNVTLSCEQNLNHDAMYWYRQDPGQGLRLIYYSQIVNDFQKGDIAEGYSVSREKKESFPLTVTSAQKNPTAFYLCASTRQGAGETQYFGPGTRLLVL.

The chain is built from TRBV11-1 and TRBJ2-3; 7 bases agree with TRBD1. The V and J ends lost 2 bases and 0 bases, in that order; junction bases with no gene match: 2. Germline lookup yields CDR1 SGHAT and CDR2 FQDESV (reference sequence). The CDR3 loop spans 15 amino acids. CDR3 nucleotide sequence: TGTGCCAGCAGCTTAACAGGGGTTAGCACAGATACGCAGTATTTT. It translates to CASSLTGVSTDTQYF.

CDR3 nucleotide sequence: TGTGCCACCAGTGAGCTTGGACAGGGAAGCCAAGAGACCCAGTACTTC. The encoded protein is CATSELGQGSQETQYF. The chain is built from TRBV24-1 and TRBJ2-5; 8 bases agree with TRBD1. V shed 4 bases and J 1 base; nucleotides not matched to a gene: 7. The CDR3 spans 16 residues. Germline CDR1 is KGHDR and CDR2 is SFDVKD.

The chain recombines TRBV24-1 with TRBJ2-1; 9 bases fit TRBD2. Germline V gene data show CDR1 as KGHDR and CDR2 as SFDVKD. The CDR3 has 14 residues. The V gene end was trimmed by 7 bases and the J gene end by 7 bases; junction bases not matched to a gene: 7. The CDR3: CATSEREAQNEQFF. Here the CDR3 DNA reads TGTGCCACCAGCGAGCGGGAGGCCCAGAATGAGCAGTTCTTC.

The chain combines TRBV11-2 with TRBJ1-1; possibly TRBD1 for D (5 bases). The CDR3 runs 15 residues. V was cut by 2 bases and J by 6 bases, with 16 bases left in between. Germline assignment: CDR1 SGHAT and CDR2 FQNNGV. Written as DNA, the CDR3 is TGTGCCAGCAGCTTACGCAGGGCCTGGGAGTCTGAAGCTTTCTTT. Protein: CASSLRRAWESEAFF.

J is TRBJ2-1 and V is TRBV5-6, with a possible D match to TRBD2 (6 bases). The CDR3 length is 13 residues. The V end lost 3 bases, the J end lost 15 bases, and 19 bases lay between the germline ends. Germline V gene lookup returns CDR1 SGHDT and CDR2 YYEEEE. The CDR3 sequence: CASSYPDGDLLFF. CDR3 DNA sequence: TGTGCCAGCAGCTATCCGGACGGGGACTTACTGTTCTTC.

The chain recombines TRBV5-5 with TRBJ2-1, with D maybe TRBD2 (5 bases). Germline-derived CDR1 and CDR2 are SGHKS and YYEKEE (reference sequence). The CDR3 runs to 15 residues. The V and J ends lost 4 bases and 0 bases respectively, with 11 bases between them. The CDR3 is CASSRDAGSYNEQFF. For the CDR3, the DNA is TGTGCCAGCAGCCGGGATGCAGGCTCCTACAATGAGCAGTTCTTC.

V gene TRBV7-2 combines with J gene TRBJ1-6; 10 bases agree with TRBD1. CDR3 length: 18 amino acids. The germline CDR1 and CDR2 sequences are SGHTA and FQGNSA. The junction had 7 bases not matched to a gene; V was cut back by 1 base and J by 4 bases. The CDR3 coding sequence is TGTGCCAGCAGCTTAGGTTGGACAGGGGGTCGGTATAATTCACCCCTCCACTTT. As protein: CASSLGWTGGRYNSPLHF. The complete variable domain, with remaining parts taken from reference TRBV7-2 and TRBJ1-6, reads GAGVSQSPSNKVTEKGKDVELRCDPISGHTALYWYRQSLGQGLEFLIYFQGNSAPDKSGLPSDRFSAERTGGSVSTLTIQRTQQEDSAVYLCASSLGWTGGRYNSPLHFGNGTRLTVT.

This clone was counted a few times. The chain recombines TRBV18 with TRBJ1-6; TRBD1 matches at 9 bases. CDR1 and CDR2 (germline): KGHSH, LQKENI. Losses at the gene ends were 6 bases for V and 10 bases for J; bases not matched to a gene: 10. The CDR3 covers 15 residues. The CDR3 nucleotides are TGTGCCAGCTCGTTACCGGGACAGGGTTCCTCACCCCTCCACTTT. Translating it yields CASSLPGQGSSPLHF.

In nucleotides, the CDR3 is TGTGCCAGCAGCTTGGGCTCCGACAGGGGAAACTATGGCTACACCTTC. It encodes CASSLGSDRGNYGYTF. This chain links TRBV5-4 with TRBJ1-2, with 8 bases lining up with TRBD1. This CDR3 region has 16 residues. The ends lost 0 bases at V and 2 bases at J; junction bases unmatched: 6. The germline gives CDR1 SGHNT, CDR2 YYREEE (reference sequence).

V gene TRBV6-2 or TRBV6-3 combines with J gene TRBJ2-3, with 11 bases matching TRBD2. Germline CDR1 and CDR2: MNHEY and SVGEGT. This CDR3 spans 17 amino acids. V shed 4 bases, J shed 1 base, and the junction held 7 bases outside the gene matches. The CDR3 sequence is CASSLWLAGGRTDTQYF. In nucleotides, the CDR3 is TGTGCCAGCAGTTTGTGGCTAGCGGGGGGTCGCACAGATACGCAGTATTTT.

The chain couples TRBV7-3 to TRBJ1-2; 8 nucleotides match TRBD1. Germline values: CDR1 SGHTA, CDR2 FQGTGA. The CDR3 is 15 amino acids. V lost 5 bases to trimming and J lost 2 bases; unmatched junction nucleotides: 7. CDR3 in DNA: TGTGCCAGCAGCCAAACAGGGGGAGGGAACTATGGCTACACCTTC. It specifies CASSQTGGGNYGYTF.

The chain has TRBV18 and TRBJ2-5, with 7 bases matching TRBD2. Germline CDR1 reads KGHSH; CDR2 reads LQKENI. V dropped 4 bases and J dropped 5; count of bases not matched to a gene: 7. CDR3 length: 14 residues. In nucleotides, the CDR3 is TGTGCCAGCTCACTCCTGACTAGCACGGAGACCCAGTACTTC. Its protein is CASSLLTSTETQYF.

This rearrangement joins TRBV2 to TRBJ2-3, with 12 positions matching TRBD2. Germline CDR1 SNHLY, CDR2 FYNNEI. With 6 bases clipped from V and 4 bases from J, the junction kept 8 bases outside the gene matches. The CDR3 runs to 16 residues. The CDR3 is CASSPWTSGVSDTQYF. The CDR3 nucleotides are TGTGCCAGCAGCCCCTGGACTAGCGGGGTCTCAGATACGCAGTATTTT. The full variable domain, its missing parts supplied by reference TRBV2 and TRBJ2-3, is EPEVTQTPSHQVTQMGQEVILRCVPISNHLYFYWYRQILGQKVEFLVSFYNNEISEKSEIFDDQFSVERPDGSNFTLKIRSTKLEDSAMYFCASSPWTSGVSDTQYFGPGTRLTVL.

This chain connects TRBV11-2 to TRBJ2-7; TRBD2 aligns across 7 bases. CDR3 length equals 13 residues. Germline-derived CDR1 and CDR2 are SGHAT and FQNNGV. The ends lost 5 bases at V and 8 bases at J; junction bases unmatched: 9. The CDR3: CASSRAGRSQQYF. In DNA form, the CDR3 reads TGTGCCAGCAGCCGAGCGGGGCGGTCCCAGCAGTACTTC.

Concerning this clone itself: The same CDR3 also results from other DNA sequences found in this sample. This chain joins TRBV5-1 and TRBJ2-3; D perhaps matches TRBD1 (6 bases). The CDR3 has 15 amino acids. V was shortened by 3 bases and J by 0 bases, with 11 bases between the two germline ends. The germline V gene has CDR1 SGHRS and CDR2 YFSETQ. CDR3 nucleotides: TGCGCCAGCAGCTCGGACAGACCAAGCACAGATACGCAGTATTTT. This codes for CASSSDRPSTDTQYF.

The CDR3, as DNA: TGTGCCAGCTCACCAATAGGAGGGCCCCAAGAGACCCAGTACTTC. Its translation is CASSPIGGPQETQYF. J is TRBJ2-5 and V is TRBV18; maybe TRBD2 (6 bases). In germline, CDR1 is KGHSH, CDR2 LQKENI. The V gene lost 2 bases and the J gene lost 1 base, with 11 bases spanning the gap. The CDR3 covers 15 residues. Complete variable domain (other parts from reference TRBV18 and TRBJ2-5): NAGVMQNPRHLVRRRGQEARLRCSPMKGHSHVYWYRQLPEEGLKFMVYLQKENIIDESGMPKERFSAEFPKEGPSILRIQQVVRGDSAAYFCASSPIGGPQETQYFGPGTRLLVL.